Shown below are 20 T cell receptor beta chains from a single sample sequenced in a study of spatial heterogeneity in lung cancer (dated by TCRdb to the late 2010s). Receptor amplification or capture employed 5' RACE. Sequencing was carried out with a NextSeq 500. TCRdb reworked the public reads: Q25 trimming with fastp, MiXCR clone assembly, productive beta chains retained. Merged by CDR3 protein, the rows form single entries marked with the most common genes and DNA. This sample gives thousands of distinct CDR3 sequences in total; roughly an eighth of them show up just once. Roughly an eighth of the sample rests with the top ten. Sample time point, as interpreted from the label and publication: sample taken at primary tumor resection. General findings and caveats noted by the study authors: A correlation was observed between the number of expanded intratumoral alpha and beta TCRs and the tumor nonsynonymous mutation count.

Which antigens these TCRs recognize remains unknown. The sequences come from lung tumor tissue, collected at surgery. These receptors were collected from a male donor with early-stage non-small cell lung cancer.

This clonotype was recorded many times. The library was designed around alpha chains, so this beta chain is a stray read whose abundance carries little weight. The chain is built from TRBV11-3 and TRBJ2-7; possibly TRBD2 for D (8 bases). CDR1 and CDR2 (germline): SGHNT, YENEEA. The V and J ends lost 5 bases and 6 bases respectively, with 17 bases between them. The CDR3 totals 14 residues. This chain's CDR3 is CASSPPGGGGEQYF. CDR3 sequence (DNA): TGTGCCAGCAGCCCCCCGGGAGGGGGCGGCGAGCAGTACTTC. Full variable domain (missing parts from reference TRBV11-3 and TRBJ2-7): EAGVVQSPRYKIIEKKQPVAFWCNPISGHNTLYWYLQNLGQGPELLIRYENEEAVDDSQLPKDRFSAERLKGVDSTLKIQPAELGDSAVYLCASSPPGGGGEQYFGPGTRLTVT.

In this sample, this clonotype is medium-sized. Being off target in a library aimed at alpha chains, this beta chain has a size of little meaning. The DNA of the CDR3 is TGTGCCAGCAGTTACCTAGCGGGAGTAACTGGGGAGCAGTACTTC. Protein sequence: CASSYLAGVTGEQYF. The chain employs TRBV6-2 or TRBV6-3 and TRBJ2-7, with 10 bases fitting TRBD2. The J segment lost 7 bases and the V segment lost 2 bases, leaving 8 bases of the junction unmatched. Per the germline V gene, CDR1 is MNHEY and CDR2 is SVGEGT. This CDR3 comprises 15 residues.

This clonotype has only one observation. Little can be read into the size of this beta chain, an off-target read in a library designed for alpha chains. The gene calls are TRBV20-1 and TRBJ2-1; the match to TRBD2 covers 8 bases. The germline CDR1 and CDR2 sequences are DFQATT and SNEGSKA (reference sequence). J lost 15 bases, V lost 0 bases, and 16 bases had no gene match. The CDR3 extends over 15 amino acids. The CDR3 sequence is CSARDLSGTTPFGFF. Here the CDR3 DNA reads TGCAGTGCTAGAGATCTTAGCGGGACGACCCCCTTCGGGTTCTTC.

This clonotype was detected ten times or more. Since the library was made to target alpha chains, this beta chain is a stray read and its abundance is not meaningful. The chain links TRBV27 to TRBJ1-2, with D perhaps TRBD1 (5 bases). The V gene lost 2 bases and the J gene lost 8 bases, with 15 bases spanning the gap. Germline-derived CDR1 and CDR2 are MNHEY and SMNVEV (reference sequence). CDR3 length equals 14 residues. The CDR3 region is CASSLNWGSGGYTF. The CDR3 DNA sequence: TGTGCCAGCAGTTTAAATTGGGGATCAGGGGGCTACACCTTC.

As regards this clonotype: This beta chain is a stray sequence in a library constructed for alpha chains; its clone size is not meaningful. The V gene is TRBV10-2, the J gene TRBJ1-2; 8 bases align to TRBD1. Germline CDR1 is WSHSY and CDR2 is SAAADI. V trimming: 2 bases; J trimming: 3 bases; junction bases outside the gene matches: 2. There are 14 residues in the CDR3. Here the CDR3 reads CASSEKQGDYGYTF. CDR3 DNA: TGCGCCAGCAGTGAGAAACAGGGGGACTATGGCTACACCTTC.

This clonotype was detected ten times or more. As an off-target read in a library built for alpha chains, this beta chain has a frequency of little significance. The rearrangement links TRBV7-2 to TRBJ2-2; possible D gene TRBD1, 6 bases. Per germline, CDR1 SGHTA and CDR2 FQGNSA. V was shortened by 0 bases and J by 3 bases, with 14 bases between the two germline ends. This CDR3 contains 17 residues. CDR3 in DNA: TGTGCCAGCAGCTTAGCCTTACAAGGGGGTTACACCGGGGAGCTGTTTTTT. Its translation is CASSLALQGGYTGELFF.

This clonotype occurred many times. Being off target in a library aimed at alpha chains, this beta chain has a size of little meaning. The V and J genes are TRBV6-6 and TRBJ2-5, with D unresolved. Germline values: CDR1 MNHNY, CDR2 SVGAGI (reference sequence). This CDR3 has 18 residues. The V end lost 0 bases, the J end lost 5 bases, and 22 bases lay between the germline ends. The CDR3 DNA is TGTGCCAGCAGTTACTCGAATTTGATTTTGGGGATTGAGGAGACCCAGTACTTC. Protein: CASSYSNLILGIEETQYF.

Within the sample, this clonotype is medium-sized. This beta chain is off target for a library built for alpha chains, so its abundance means little. The CDR3 reads CSVEELDRGTYEQYF. Written as DNA, the CDR3 is TGCAGCGTTGAAGAATTGGACAGGGGAACCTACGAGCAGTACTTC. The chain couples TRBV29-1 to TRBJ2-7, with 9 bases aligning to TRBD1. Unmatched junction bases numbered 5, after V lost 0 bases and J lost 2 bases. CDR1 SQVTM and CDR2 ANQGSEA come from the germline V gene. CDR3 size: 15 residues.

At least ten counts were recorded for this clonotype. Being off target in a library aimed at alpha chains, this beta chain has a size of little meaning. The chain has TRBV14 and TRBJ2-5; weak D call: TRBD2 (6 bases). The CDR3 is made up of 14 amino acids. Trimming removed 4 bases at V and 9 bases at J, with 18 bases between. Germline lookup yields CDR1 SGHDN and CDR2 FVKESK. The CDR3 DNA is TGTGCCAGCAGCCCTAAGGGAGGTCTGGCCGCCCAGTACTTC. Amino acids: CASSPKGGLAAQYF.

A word on this clonotype: Because this beta chain is a stray read in a library intended to capture alpha chains, its abundance should not be given much weight. This sequence joins TRBV5-4 and TRBJ1-6; a possible D gene is TRBD1 (6 bases). Trimming pared 4 bases from V and 7 bases from J, leaving 12 bases between. From germline, CDR1 is SGHNT and CDR2 YYREEE (reference sequence). This CDR3 has 14 residues. Written as DNA, the CDR3 is TGTGCCAGCAGCCAGGGAGGGGGGAATTCACCCCTCCACTTT. It yields the protein CASSQGGGNSPLHF. The complete variable domain, with remaining parts taken from reference TRBV5-4 and TRBJ1-6, reads ETGVTQSPTHLIKTRGQQVTLRCSSQSGHNTVSWYQQALGQGPQFIFQYYREEENGRGNFPPRFSGLQFPNYSSELNVNALELDDSALYLCASSQGGGNSPLHFGNGTRLTVT.

This clonotype was detected many times. This beta chain turned up in a library designed for alpha chains; as an off-target read, its abundance says little. The chain uses TRBV20-1 and TRBJ2-1; D ambiguous. Germline-derived CDR1 and CDR2 are DFQATT and SNEGSKA (reference sequence). V gave up 3 bases and J gave up 0 bases, with 15 bases separating them. This CDR3 spans 16 amino acids. The DNA of the CDR3 is TGCAGTGCTAGTTTTGCCACTGAGGTCTCCTACAATGAGCAGTTCTTC. Its protein product is CSASFATEVSYNEQFF.

This clonotype has at least ten counts. For a library built for alpha chains, this beta chain is a stray read; little rests on its size. This chain uses TRBV7-9 with TRBJ2-7; D not certain. Trimming removed 5 bases from V and 2 bases from J, with 7 bases in between. Per germline, CDR1 SEHNR and CDR2 FQNEAQ (reference sequence). CDR3 length equals 12 residues. The CDR3 sequence: CASSRVAYEQYF. The CDR3 region has the DNA TGTGCCAGCAGCAGGGTCGCCTACGAGCAGTACTTC.

In this sample, this clonotype is medium-sized. This beta chain is off target for a library built for alpha chains, so its abundance means little. CDR3 residues: CASSLGHVDGYTF. CDR3 bases: TGCGCCAGCAGCTTGGGTCATGTGGATGGCTACACCTTC. The chain employs TRBV5-1 and TRBJ1-2, with D unclear. The CDR3 loop spans 13 amino acids. Per the germline V gene, CDR1 is SGHRS and CDR2 is YFSETQ. V lost 0 bases to trimming and J lost 6 bases, with 9 bases between them. The full variable domain, rest sourced from reference TRBV5-1 and TRBJ1-2, is KAGVTQTPRYLIKTRGQQVTLSCSPISGHRSVSWYQQTPGQGLQFLFEYFSETQRNKGNFPGRFSGRQFSNSRSEMNVSTLELGDSALYLCASSLGHVDGYTFGSGTRLTVV.

This clonotype was counted at least ten times. Little can be read into the size of this beta chain, an off-target read in a library designed for alpha chains. The V and J genes are TRBV2 and TRBJ2-7, with D perhaps TRBD2 (5 bases). The CDR3 is 12 residues long. CDR1 is SNHLY and CDR2 is FYNNEI in the germline V gene. V was shortened by 8 bases and J by 3 bases, with 11 bases between the two germline ends. In DNA form, the CDR3 reads TGTGCCAGCCGTCTAGCATACTACGAGCAGTACTTC. Translating gives CASRLAYYEQYF.

By share of the sample, this clonotype is medium-sized (0.01 to 0.1%). This beta chain was picked up by a library intended for alpha chains and is off target, so its count carries little meaning. The rearrangement joins TRBV10-3 to TRBJ1-1; tentative D call: TRBD1 (6 bases). V lost 4 bases and J lost 9, with 18 bases in between. The germline gives CDR1 ENHRY, CDR2 SYGVKD. The CDR3 spans 14 residues. CDR3 in DNA: TGTGCCATCAGTGGCTCAGTAGAAGGGGGGCAAGCTTTCTTT. Translating it yields CAISGSVEGGQAFF.

This clonotype is termed medium-sized (0.01 to 0.1%). This beta chain turned up in a library designed for alpha chains; as an off-target read, its abundance says little. The chain has TRBV12-3 or TRBV12-4 and TRBJ1-2; a weak D match, TRBD1 (5 bases). The CDR3 contains 13 residues. V was cut by 2 bases and J by 2 bases, with 6 bases left in between. The DNA for the CDR3 is TGTGCCAGCAGTTTATCAGGGAACTATGGCTACACCTTC. Amino acids: CASSLSGNYGYTF.

This clonotype appeared many times. This beta chain is an unintended read in a library built for alpha chains; its size means little. This chain's CDR3 is CAISGADGRENTGELFF. The DNA for the CDR3 is TGTGCCATCAGTGGTGCTGACGGACGGGAAAACACCGGGGAGCTGTTTTTT. The genes are TRBV10-3 and TRBJ2-2; a weak D match, TRBD2 (5 bases). From germline, CDR1 is ENHRY and CDR2 SYGVKD. There are 17 residues in the CDR3. The V and J ends lost 4 bases and 2 bases respectively, with 17 bases between them.

This clonotype was detected many times. Found in a library prepared for alpha chains, this beta chain is an off-target read, and its abundance has little meaning. The chain carries TRBV20-1 and TRBJ1-5; D is possibly TRBD1 (6 bases). Germline lookup yields CDR1 DFQATT and CDR2 SNEGSKA (reference sequence). The ends were cut back, 1 base at V and 7 bases at J, with 17 bases in the middle. This CDR3 comprises 15 residues. For the CDR3, the DNA is TGCAGTGCTAGAGCCTTCCAAGGGGGTTACCAGCCCCAGCATTTT. Its protein is CSARAFQGGYQPQHF.

This clonotype was seen repeatedly, ten times or more. A read error may account for a junction end that differs from germline. Being off target in a library aimed at alpha chains, this beta chain has a size of little meaning. This chain links TRBV5-8 with TRBJ2-3, with 7 bases aligning to TRBD1. CDR1 SGHTS and CDR2 YDEGEE come from the germline V gene. The CDR3 has 12 residues. CDR3 protein: CASTSLSGQFSF. In DNA, the CDR3 is TGTGCCAGTACGAGCCTCTCGGGACAGTTTTCTTTT.

This clonotype was seen at least ten times. This beta chain was picked up by a library intended for alpha chains and is off target, so its count carries little meaning. The DNA for the CDR3 is TGTGCCAGCAGCTTCGGACAGGGGGTACAAACTAATGAAAAACTGTTTTTT. As protein: CASSFGQGVQTNEKLFF. This chain uses TRBV11-2 with TRBJ1-4; 10 nucleotides agree with TRBD1. Germline values: CDR1 SGHAT, CDR2 FQNNGV. V lost 3 bases to trimming and J lost 1 base; unmatched junction nucleotides: 5. This CDR3 comprises 17 residues.